The 2 T cell receptor beta chains below come from one sample, sequenced in a study of T cells expressing NK-cell markers. Following a re-call of the 5' RACE reads, TCRdb has one entry per CDR3 protein and lacks DNA. Seen in this sample are roughly 280,000 distinct CDR3 sequences; the ten most common clones hold approximately 0.41%. Sample: blood T cells: a sorted CD56 or NKG2C T cell subset, CD4+ or CD8+ T cells, or bulk PBMC T cells (not recorded which). The receptors come from a man aged 18 to 35 in good health.

CDR3 sequence reads: CASSLFSVGLGGYTF. J is TRBJ1-2 and V is TRBV7-9. The CDR3 loop spans 15 amino acids. Germline CDR1 is SEHNR and CDR2 is FQNEAQ (reference sequence). The full variable domain, rest sourced from reference TRBV7-9 and TRBJ1-2, is DTGVSQNPRHKITKRGQNVTFRCDPISEHNRLYWYRQTLGQGPEFLTYFQNEAQLEKSRLLSDRFSAERPKGSFSTLEIQRTEQGDSAMYLCASSLFSVGLGGYTFGSGTRLTVV.

The chain has TRBV18 and TRBJ2-1; TCRdb outputs TRBD1, but without DNA this stays unchecked. This CDR3 has 14 amino acids. From germline, CDR1 is KGHSH and CDR2 LQKENI. CDR3 residues: CASSPKQGYNEQFF. The full variable domain, with the rest looked up from reference TRBV18 and TRBJ2-1, is NAGVMQNPRHLVRRRGQEARLRCSPMKGHSHVYWYRQLPEEGLKFMVYLQKENIIDESGMPKERFSAEFPKEGPSILRIQQVVRGDSAAYFCASSPKQGYNEQFFGPGTRLTVL.